These 26 T cell receptor beta chains share one sample of origin, sequenced in a study of T-cell memory formation after mild COVID-19. Each CDR3 protein is one row after TCRdb ran MiXCR on the 5' RACE reads. The sample has some 130,000 distinct CDR3 sequences; 16% are singletons. The sequenced material came from PBMCs or a T cell subset sorted from them (not recorded which). These receptors all come from an adult woman who had mild COVID-19 (a few samples of this study predate the infection). Cell type and time point are not known.

This clonotype came up once. The J gene is TRBJ1-2, the V gene TRBV2; 8 positions match TRBD1. This CDR3 has 13 residues. Germline CDR1 SNHLY, CDR2 FYNNEI. V lost 6 bases, J lost 3 bases, and 3 bases stayed unmatched. CDR3 coding DNA: TGTGCCAGCAGCCCGACAGGGGACTATGGCTACACCTTC. This encodes CASSPTGDYGYTF.

There are many counts of this clonotype. J is TRBJ2-5 and V is TRBV9, with D possibly TRBD1 on 6 matching bases. Germline V CDR1 and CDR2: SGDLS, YYNGEE. Trimming took 4 bases from V and 1 from J, leaving 11 bases between them. This CDR3 has 14 amino acids. The CDR3: CASSPGQTQETQYF. The CDR3 DNA is TGTGCCAGCAGCCCCGGACAGACCCAAGAGACCCAGTACTTC.

The CDR3 DNA is TGTGCCAGCAGTGTGGGACAGGGATACTATGGCTACACCTTC. Its protein product is CASSVGQGYYGYTF. V gene TRBV2 combines with J gene TRBJ1-2; 9 nucleotides match TRBD1. The V gene's germline CDR1 is SNHLY and CDR2 FYNNEI. V gave up 4 bases and J gave up 3 bases; unmatched junction bases: 3. The CDR3 length is 14 residues.

The CDR3 sequence: CASRPTGAAGANVLTF. In nucleotides, the CDR3 is TGTGCAAGTCGCCCGACGGGTGCGGCGGGGGCCAACGTCCTGACTTTC. V and J are TRBV12-2 and TRBJ2-6. TRBV12-2 is recorded as a pseudogene. This CDR3 spans 16 amino acids.

This clonotype was found a few times. The V call is TRBV18, the J call TRBJ2-2, with TRBD1 as a possible D gene (5 bases). Trimming removed 6 bases at V and 5 bases at J, with 13 bases between. The CDR3 is 14 residues long. Germline values: CDR1 KGHSH, CDR2 LQKENI. The DNA of the CDR3 is TGTGCCAGCTCCCAGGGCCTTTCTACCGGGGAGCTGTTTTTT. Its protein is CASSQGLSTGELFF.

This clonotype showed up just a few times. The rearrangement uses TRBV21-1 and TRBJ1-2; the DNA was not compared with TRBD1, the D call given in the table. TRBV21-1 is labeled a pseudogene. This CDR3 is 18 amino acids long. CDR3 sequence reads: CASSKEESAYRALYGYTF. The CDR3 DNA reads as TGTGCCAGCAGCAAAGAGGAGTCGGCGTACAGGGCACTCTATGGCTACACCTTC.

V and J are TRBV19 and TRBJ1-2; the D gene is possibly TRBD1 (5 bases). Germline V gene data show CDR1 as LNHDA and CDR2 as SQIVND (reference sequence). Trimming cost V 3 bases and J 4 bases, with 9 bases left between them. CDR3 length: 13 amino acids. This CDR3 reads CASSMGTTYGYTF. CDR3 coding DNA: TGTGCCAGTAGTATGGGGACCACCTATGGCTACACCTTC.

In its sample, this clonotype was seen a few times. This chain uses TRBV4-1 with TRBJ2-7; TRBD1 agrees at 11 bases. Germline assignment: CDR1 MGHRA and CDR2 YSYEKL. The CDR3 has 17 residues. Trimming at V came to 0 bases and at J to 3 bases, leaving 7 bases not matched to a gene. DNA of the CDR3: TGCGCCAGCAGCCAAGAAGTAGGGACAGGGGGTTTCTACGAGCAGTACTTC. Translating gives CASSQEVGTGGFYEQYF.

V gene TRBV3-1 combines with J gene TRBJ2-7, with a weak D call TRBD2 (6 bases). CDR3 length equals 13 residues. Trimming removed 1 base from V and 5 bases from J, with 9 bases in between. Germline lookup yields CDR1 LGHDT and CDR2 YNNKEL (reference sequence). The CDR3 DNA sequence: TGTGCCAGCAGCCAAGTAGCGGTAAACGAGCAGTACTTC. It yields the protein CASSQVAVNEQYF.

V and J are TRBV3-1 and TRBJ2-7; D is possibly TRBD2 (5 bases). V was shortened by 6 bases and J by 6 bases, with 24 bases between the two germline ends. Germline values: CDR1 LGHDT, CDR2 YNNKEL (reference sequence). The CDR3 extends over 16 amino acids. CDR3 sequence: CASSTRLPRRGGEQYF. CDR3 nucleotide sequence: TGTGCCAGCAGTACGAGACTTCCGCGACGAGGAGGCGAGCAGTACTTC.

The chain joins TRBV24-1 to TRBJ2-1; 12 nucleotides agree with TRBD2. The CDR3 contains 15 residues. J lost 7 bases, V lost 4 bases, and 4 bases had no gene match. In germline, CDR1 is KGHDR, CDR2 SFDVKD. The CDR3 spells CATSDWTSGKNEQFF. Here the CDR3 DNA reads TGTGCCACCAGTGACTGGACTAGCGGGAAAAATGAGCAGTTCTTC.

There are a few counts of this clonotype. At one end the junction does not follow the germline gene, possibly because of a read error. The J gene is TRBJ2-1, the V gene TRBV29-1; the D gene could be TRBD1 or TRBD2 (5 bases each). CDR1 and CDR2 (germline): SQVTM, ANQGSEA. This CDR3 is built from 14 residues. CDR3 in amino acids: CSVDPGLPNNKSCF. Here the CDR3 DNA reads TGCAGCGTTGATCCGGGGCTACCGAATAATAAAAGTTGCTTC.

This clonotype showed up just a few times. The chain carries TRBV5-1 and TRBJ2-1; 7 bases map to TRBD1. Trimming cost V 0 bases and J 3 bases; bases outside gene matches: 0. CDR1 is SGHRS and CDR2 is YFSETQ in the germline V gene. The CDR3 runs 14 residues. CDR3 DNA sequence: TGCGCCAGCAGCTTGGACAGGGGCTACAATGAGCAGTTCTTC. Amino acids: CASSLDRGYNEQFF.

This chain joins TRBV5-1 and TRBJ1-6, with 8 nucleotides matching TRBD1. In germline, CDR1 is SGHRS, CDR2 YFSETQ. J was trimmed by 7 bases and V by 4 bases; bases with no gene match: 7. This CDR3 comprises 15 residues. CDR3 in DNA: TGCGCCAGCAGCCCTGGACAGGGAGGAAATTCACCCCTCCACTTT. Amino acids: CASSPGQGGNSPLHF.

The chain has TRBV18 and TRBJ2-1, with 12 bases lining up with TRBD2. The V and J ends lost 2 bases and 0 bases, in that order; junction bases with no gene match: 11. CDR3 size: 20 residues. Looked up from germline, CDR1 is KGHSH and CDR2 is LQKENI. The CDR3 DNA is TGTGCCAGCTCACCATCATTTTATGCTAGCGGGAGGGGCTCCTACAATGAGCAGTTCTTC. This codes for CASSPSFYASGRGSYNEQFF.

Ten or more counts support this clonotype. One end of the junction does not line up with germline, which may come from a read error. The J gene is TRBJ2-5, the V gene TRBV7-7; D gene unclear. Germline values: CDR1 SSHAT, CDR2 FNYEAQ (reference sequence). The CDR3 runs 13 residues. This CDR3 is CASSLDLDETQYF. The CDR3 DNA follows: TGTGCTAGCAGCTTAGACTTGGATGAGACCCAGTACTTC.

V and J are TRBV7-9 and TRBJ2-3; 12 nucleotides line up with TRBD2. Per germline, CDR1 SEHNR and CDR2 FQNEAQ (reference sequence). V shed 3 bases and J 4 bases; nucleotides not matched to a gene: 5. The CDR3 totals 16 residues. The CDR3 protein is CASSLPLAGGPDTQYF. CDR3 DNA: TGTGCCAGCAGCTTGCCACTAGCGGGAGGACCAGATACGCAGTATTTT.

This clonotype was seen at least ten times. The chain couples TRBV12-3 or TRBV12-4 to TRBJ2-1, with 14 bases aligning to TRBD2. The junction had 3 bases not matched to a gene; V was cut back by 4 bases and J by 7 bases. The CDR3 loop spans 15 amino acids. CDR3 DNA sequence: TGTGCCAGCAGTTCGGGACTAGCGGGAGTTAATGAGCAGTTCTTC. This encodes CASSSGLAGVNEQFF.

DNA of the CDR3: TGTGCCAGCAGCCAAGGAGTAGCGGGGGCCTTTGAGCAGTTCTTC. This gives the protein CASSQGVAGAFEQFF. The V call is TRBV3-1, the J call TRBJ2-1; TRBD2 matches 9 bases. J gave up 9 bases and V 1 base, and 7 bases lay outside the gene matches. This CDR3 is built from 15 residues. In germline, CDR1 is LGHDT, CDR2 YNNKEL (reference sequence).

This chain uses TRBV29-1 with TRBJ1-1; the D gene is possibly TRBD1 (6 bases). There are 14 residues in the CDR3. Germline assignment: CDR1 SQVTM and CDR2 ANQGSEA. The V end was cut by 7 bases, the J end by 1 base, with 16 bases between. CDR3 bases: TGCAGCGCCTCGGCGCCAGGGGCGAACACTGAAGCTTTCTTT. Amino acids: CSASAPGANTEAFF.

This clonotype was counted between two and nine times. V gene TRBV24-1 combines with J gene TRBJ1-2; TRBD1 is a possible D gene (5 bases). This CDR3 has 14 amino acids. With 1 base removed from V and 2 bases from J, the gap between germline ends came to 7 bases. Germline CDR1 KGHDR, CDR2 SFDVKD. The CDR3 bases are TGTGCCACCAGTGATTTCCCAGGGAACTATGGCTACACCTTC. Translated: CATSDFPGNYGYTF.

CDR3 coding DNA: TGTGCCAGCGGGGAGGTGCACCAAGAGACCCAGTACTTC. Its translation is CASGEVHQETQYF. This chain links TRBV7-9 with TRBJ2-5; TRBD2 is a possible D gene (6 bases). The CDR3 loop spans 13 amino acids. V lost 8 bases to trimming and J lost 0 bases, with 10 bases between them. Germline CDR1 SEHNR, CDR2 FQNEAQ (reference sequence). Filled out from reference TRBV7-9 and TRBJ2-5, the complete variable domain reads DTGVSQNPRHKITKRGQNVTFRCDPISEHNRLYWYRQTLGQGPEFLTYFQNEAQLEKSRLLSDRFSAERPKGSFSTLEIQRTEQGDSAMYLCASGEVHQETQYFGPGTRLLVL.

V is TRBV12-3 or TRBV12-4 and J is TRBJ2-3; 8 positions agree with TRBD2. The CDR3 runs to 16 residues. Trimming cost V 3 bases and J 0 bases; bases outside gene matches: 5. CDR3: CASSFWRGASTDTQYF. DNA for the CDR3: TGTGCCAGCAGTTTCTGGCGGGGGGCGAGCACAGATACGCAGTATTTT.

The rearrangement joins TRBV2 to TRBJ2-5, with TRBD1 matching 7 bases. From germline, CDR1 is SNHLY and CDR2 FYNNEI. The trim removed 8 bases at V and 3 bases at J, leaving 6 bases unmatched. CDR3 length: 13 residues. CDR3 DNA sequence: TGTGCCAGCTTAACCGACAGGGAAGAGACCCAGTACTTC. It yields the protein CASLTDREETQYF.

This clonotype has only a few counts. The chain carries TRBV24-1 and TRBJ1-5, with D perhaps TRBD1 (6 bases). Trimming shortened V by 3 bases and J by 10 bases, and 12 bases separated the two germline ends. The CDR3 sequence is 13 residues long. Germline assignment: CDR1 KGHDR and CDR2 SFDVKD. The chain's CDR3 is CATSDVTGRPQHF. The CDR3 bases are TGTGCCACCAGTGATGTAACAGGGCGACCCCAGCATTTT.

Many counts were recorded for this clonotype. The chain joins TRBV29-1 to TRBJ2-7, with D unclear. The V end lost 4 bases, the J end lost 0 bases, and 10 bases lay between the germline ends. CDR3 length equals 13 residues. Germline-derived CDR1 and CDR2 are SQVTM and ANQGSEA. The CDR3 DNA follows: TGCAGCGTTGTCAAAACGCCCTCCTACGAGCAGTACTTC. Protein product: CSVVKTPSYEQYF.